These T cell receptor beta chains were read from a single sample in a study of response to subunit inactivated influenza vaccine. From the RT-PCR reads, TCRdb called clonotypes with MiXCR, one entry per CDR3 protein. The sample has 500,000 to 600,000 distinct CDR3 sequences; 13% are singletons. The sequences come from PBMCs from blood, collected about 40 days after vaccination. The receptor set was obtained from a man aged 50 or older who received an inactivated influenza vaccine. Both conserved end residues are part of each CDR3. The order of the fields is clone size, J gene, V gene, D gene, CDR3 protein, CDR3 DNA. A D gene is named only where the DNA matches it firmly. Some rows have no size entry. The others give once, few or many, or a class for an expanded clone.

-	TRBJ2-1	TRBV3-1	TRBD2	CASSPLGGGAYNEQFF	TGTGCCAGCAGCCCCCTTGGCGGGGGGGCCTACAATGAGCAGTTCTTC
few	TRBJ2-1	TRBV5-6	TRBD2	CASSSRGGRARDEQFF	TGTGCCAGCAGCTCACGCGGCGGGAGGGCTAGGGATGAGCAGTTCTTC
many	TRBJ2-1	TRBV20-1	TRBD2	CSARDRIAGSDEQFF	TGCAGTGCTAGAGATCGGATAGCGGGTTCTGATGAGCAGTTCTTC
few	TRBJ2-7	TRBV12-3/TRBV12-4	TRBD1	CASSFDGTGRGRDEQYF	TGTGCCAGCAGTTTCGACGGGACAGGGAGGGGGCGGGACGAGCAGTACTTC
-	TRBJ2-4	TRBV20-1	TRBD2	CSAGSGKPKNIQYF	TGCAGTGCCGGTAGCGGGAAGCCCAAAAACATTCAGTACTTC
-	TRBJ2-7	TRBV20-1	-	CSTQAYATYEQYF	TGCAGTACCCAGGCCTATGCCACCTACGAGCAGTACTTC
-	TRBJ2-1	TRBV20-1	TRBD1	CSARGTGETTAYNEQFF	TGCAGTGCTAGGGGGACAGGGGAAACAACTGCCTACAATGAGCAGTTCTTC
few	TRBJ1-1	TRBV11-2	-	CASSLKQGITEAFF	TGTGCCAGCAGCCTGAAACAGGGAATCACTGAAGCTTTCTTT
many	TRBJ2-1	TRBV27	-	CASSLWVGNEQFF	TGTGCCAGCAGTTTATGGGTAGGCAATGAGCAGTTCTTC
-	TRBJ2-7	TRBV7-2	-	CASSFSSRDEQYF	TGTGCCAGCAGCTTTTCGAGTCGGGACGAGCAGTACTTC
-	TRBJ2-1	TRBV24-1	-	CATSDFKGRLSSYNEQFF	TGTGCCACCAGTGATTTTAAGGGACGTTTGAGCTCCTACAATGAGCAGTTCTTC
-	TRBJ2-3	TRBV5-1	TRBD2	CASSLELAGATTDTQYF	TGCGCCAGCAGCTTGGAACTAGCGGGGGCAACCACAGATACGCAGTATTTT
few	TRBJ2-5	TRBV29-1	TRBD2	CSVERGAGGRQETQYF	TGCAGCGTTGAAAGGGGAGCGGGGGGACGCCAAGAGACCCAGTACTTC
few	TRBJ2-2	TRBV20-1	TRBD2	CSGRTSNTGELFF	TGCAGTGGTAGGACTAGCAACACCGGGGAGCTGTTTTTT
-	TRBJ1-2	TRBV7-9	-	CASSVSVESSVYGYTF	TGTGCCAGCAGCGTCTCGGTCGAGTCTTCCGTCTATGGCTACACCTTC
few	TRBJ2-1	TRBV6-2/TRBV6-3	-	CASSYSGGSVNEQFF	TGTGCCAGCAGTTACTCAGGGGGGAGCGTCAATGAGCAGTTCTTC
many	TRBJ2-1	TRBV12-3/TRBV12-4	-	CASRYSAGPNEQFF	TGTGCCAGCCGCTACTCGGCGGGCCCCAATGAGCAGTTCTTC
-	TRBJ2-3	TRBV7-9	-	CASSQMSRDTQYF	TGTGCCAGCAGCCAGATGAGTAGGGATACGCAGTATTTT
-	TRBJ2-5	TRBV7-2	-	CASSLVGQLQETQYF	TGTGCCAGCAGCTTAGTAGGACAGCTCCAAGAGACCCAGTACTTC
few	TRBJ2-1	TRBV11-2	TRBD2	CASSHRETSGYNEQFF	TGTGCCAGCAGCCACCGTGAGACTAGCGGATACAATGAGCAGTTCTTC
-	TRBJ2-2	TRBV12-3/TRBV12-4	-	CASRLDTNTGELFF	TGTGCCAGCAGATTAGACACGAACACCGGGGAGCTGTTTTTT
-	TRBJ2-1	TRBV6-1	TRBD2	CASSPPAGGYNEQFF	TGTGCCAGCAGTCCCCCCGCGGGAGGGTATAATGAGCAGTTCTTC
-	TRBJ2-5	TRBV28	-	CASSWGFGETQYF	TGTGCCAGCAGTTGGGGGTTTGGGGAGACCCAGTACTTC
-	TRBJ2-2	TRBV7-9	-	CASSLAPTNTGELFF	TGTGCCAGCAGCTTAGCCCCCACGAACACCGGGGAGCTGTTTTTT
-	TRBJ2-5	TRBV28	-	CASGEGSETQYF	TGTGCCAGCGGTGAAGGGAGTGAGACCCAGTACTTC
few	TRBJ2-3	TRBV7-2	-	CASSPGQFTDTQYF	TGTGCCAGCAGCCCCGGACAGTTCACAGATACGCAGTATTTT
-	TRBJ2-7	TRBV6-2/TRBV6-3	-	CASSYNAFDEQYF	TGTGCCAGCAGTTATAATGCCTTCGACGAGCAGTACTTC
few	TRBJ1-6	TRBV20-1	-	CCARDLTESSYNSPLHF	TGCTGTGCTAGAGATTTGACAGAGAGCTCCTATAATTCACCCCTCCACTTT
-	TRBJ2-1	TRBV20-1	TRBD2	CSAQGLAGGTYNEQFF	TGCAGTGCCCAGGGACTAGCGGGGGGGACGTACAATGAGCAGTTCTTC
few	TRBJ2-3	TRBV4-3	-	CASSQVAGSTQYF	TGCGCCAGCAGCCAAGTGGCGGGTAGCACGCAGTATTTT